Each of the 10 T cell receptor beta chains below was sequenced from the same sample in a study of T cell repertoires in cytomegalovirus infection. TCRdb reanalysed the reads using MiXCR and keeps one entry per CDR3 protein. Among some 680,000 distinct CDR3 sequences, 35% to 40% were seen once, and the ten largest hold around 2.6%. The specimen sequenced was PBMCs. Receptor source: a human donor in good health (CMV status not recorded). Some clones in this sample may be carry-over from other donors' samples.

J is TRBJ1-2 and V is TRBV29-1; 7 positions agree with TRBD1. This CDR3 contains 15 residues. Germline assignment: CDR1 SQVTM and CDR2 ANQGSEA. V trimming: 3 bases; J trimming: 3 bases; junction bases outside the gene matches: 10. In nucleotides, the CDR3 is TGCAGCGTTGATCATCCGGCAGGGGGTGACTATGGCTACACCTTC. Translating it yields CSVDHPAGGDYGYTF.

This clonotype was detected only a few times. The genes are TRBV5-4 and TRBJ1-1; D is unclear. The germline CDR1 and CDR2 sequences are SGHNT and YYREEE (reference sequence). This CDR3 has 15 amino acids. Trimming took off 2 bases at V and 1 base at J, with 12 bases between the two ends. For the CDR3, the DNA is TGTGCCAGCAGCTTTATTGAGATACGGAACACTGAAGCTTTCTTT. Its translation: CASSFIEIRNTEAFF.

The chain recombines TRBV6-2 or TRBV6-3 with TRBJ2-2; D is undetermined. Germline values: CDR1 MNHEY, CDR2 SVGEGT. V dropped 0 bases and J dropped 7 bases, with 6 bases sitting between them. This CDR3 spans 13 amino acids. The DNA of the CDR3 is TGTGCCAGCAGTTACTCGTATCGCGGGGAGCTGTTTTTT. It encodes CASSYSYRGELFF.

The chain combines TRBV27 with TRBJ1-2; TRBD1 might be the D (5 bases). Deletions cut 6 bases from V and 5 bases from J, with 25 bases between. This CDR3 region has 17 residues. CDR1 and CDR2 (germline): MNHEY, SMNVEV (reference sequence). CDR3 nucleotide sequence: TGTGCCAGCAGCAATAGCAGGTTCGGGGCAGAAACGTATGGCTACACCTTC. Residues: CASSNSRFGAETYGYTF.

There are many counts of this clonotype. The genes are TRBV12-3 or TRBV12-4 and TRBJ2-1, with 7 bases identical to TRBD2. Trimming cost V 7 bases and J 4 bases; bases outside gene matches: 16. This CDR3 spans 17 amino acids. The CDR3 is CASTHGVRASGYNEQFF. The DNA of the CDR3 is TGTGCCAGCACCCACGGCGTAAGGGCTAGCGGTTACAATGAGCAGTTCTTC.

This clonotype is a singleton in its sample. It may be a read error: a sequence one base away is much more abundant. The chain uses TRBV6-1 and TRBJ2-1; 8 nucleotides match TRBD2. Looked up from germline, CDR1 is MNHNS and CDR2 is SASEGT. The CDR3 is 16 amino acids. The CDR3 bases are TGTGCCATCAGTGAATGGAGCGGGAGCTCCTACAATGAGCAGTTCTTC. It specifies CAISEWSGSSYNEQFF.

This clonotype was counted between two and nine times. The chain recombines TRBV7-2 with TRBJ2-7, with TRBD2 as a possible D gene (6 bases). This CDR3 region has 13 residues. Looked up from germline, CDR1 is SGHTA and CDR2 is FQGNSA. V was pared by 4 bases and J by 2 bases, with 9 bases between. The CDR3 protein is CASSWPGAYEQYF. CDR3 sequence (DNA): TGTGCCAGCAGCTGGCCGGGAGCCTACGAGCAGTACTTC. Together with reference TRBV7-2 and TRBJ2-7, the CDR3 gives the full variable domain: GAGVSQSPSNKVTEKGKDVELRCDPISGHTALYWYRQSLGQGLEFLIYFQGNSAPDKSGLPSDRFSAERTGGSVSTLTIQRTQQEDSAVYLCASSWPGAYEQYFGPGTRLTVT.

The V and J genes are TRBV7-2 and TRBJ2-7; no clear D gene. The germline V and J ends were trimmed by 3 bases and 0 bases, with 12 bases remaining between them. CDR1 is SGHTA, CDR2 FQGNSA, per germline. The CDR3 spans 15 residues. The chain's CDR3 is CASSLPRSLSYEQYF. The CDR3, as DNA: TGTGCCAGCAGCTTGCCTCGATCCCTCTCCTACGAGCAGTACTTC. Supplemented by reference TRBV7-2 and TRBJ2-7, the full variable domain reads GAGVSQSPSNKVTEKGKDVELRCDPISGHTALYWYRQSLGQGLEFLIYFQGNSAPDKSGLPSDRFSAERTGGSVSTLTIQRTQQEDSAVYLCASSLPRSLSYEQYFGPGTRLTVT.

The chain carries TRBV6-2 or TRBV6-3 and TRBJ1-5, with D possibly TRBD1 on 5 matching bases. Per the germline V gene, CDR1 is MNHEY and CDR2 is SVGEGT. V lost 2 bases and J 7 bases, leaving 21 bases between the germline ends. This CDR3 comprises 17 residues. CDR3: CASSYPITGWVKQPQHF. CDR3 bases: TGTGCCAGCAGTTACCCTATCACAGGTTGGGTAAAGCAGCCCCAGCATTTT.

The J gene is TRBJ1-1, the V gene TRBV6-6; 8 bases are shared with TRBD1. Looked up from germline, CDR1 is MNHNY and CDR2 is SVGAGI (reference sequence). V shed 8 bases and J 2 bases; nucleotides not matched to a gene: 7. The CDR3 consists of 14 residues. CDR3 coding DNA: TGTGCCAGCTATCGAGGGACAGGAAACACTGAAGCTTTCTTT. Amino acids: CASYRGTGNTEAFF.